The source of this T cell receptor beta chain is a study of T-cell reconstitution after alpha-beta-depleted transplantation in children. There are 14 residues in the CDR3. CDR1 is SGHVS and CDR2 is FNYEAQ in the germline V gene. Germline trimming cut 3 bases from V and 7 bases from J; bases unmatched to any gene: 6. For TCRbeta, the library was prepared with unique molecular identifiers. TCRdb reanalysed the PCR reads using MiXCR and keeps one entry per CDR3 protein. The data contain about 540,000 distinct CDR3 sequences, approximately 16% of them seen just once; the ten biggest clones take up roughly 3.3%. The table lists this clonotype with a few counts.

J is TRBJ1-2 and V is TRBV7-6; 9 bases align to TRBD1. This receptor was taken from a human donor who donated a stem cell graft to a child with acute lymphoblastic leukemia. The source was PBMCs from the stem cell graft donor, collected from the stem cell graft. CDR3 DNA sequence: TGTGCCAGCAGCTTGGGACAGGGAACCCTTGGCTACACCTTC. Translated, it gives CASSLGQGTLGYTF.